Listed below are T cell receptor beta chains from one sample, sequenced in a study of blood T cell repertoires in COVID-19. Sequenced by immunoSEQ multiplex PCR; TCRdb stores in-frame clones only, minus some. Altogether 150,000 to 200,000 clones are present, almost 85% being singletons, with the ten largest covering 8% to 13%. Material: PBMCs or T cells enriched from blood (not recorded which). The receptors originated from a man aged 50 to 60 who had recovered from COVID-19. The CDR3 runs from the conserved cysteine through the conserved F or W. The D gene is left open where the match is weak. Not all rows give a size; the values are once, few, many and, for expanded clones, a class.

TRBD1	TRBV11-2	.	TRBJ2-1	CASSTTGSLGNEQFF	TGTGCCAGCAGCACGACAGGGTCCTTGGGGAATGAGCAGTTCTTC
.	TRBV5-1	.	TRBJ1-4	CASSGGYRKLFF	TGCGCCAGCAGCGGGGGGTATCGAAAACTGTTTTTT
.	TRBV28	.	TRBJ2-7	CASSQPRDSDYEQYF	TGTGCCAGCAGTCAGCCCCGAGACAGCGACTACGAGCAGTACTTC
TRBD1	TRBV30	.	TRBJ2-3	CAWERGTGSRDTQYF	TGTGCCTGGGAAAGGGGGACAGGGTCAAGAGATACGCAGTATTTT
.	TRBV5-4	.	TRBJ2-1	CASSRGILYNEQFF	TGTGCCAGCAGCCGAGGCATCCTCTACAATGAGCAGTTCTTC
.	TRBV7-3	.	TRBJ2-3	CASSGRNTDTQYF	TGTGCCAGCAGCGGCCGAAACACAGATACGCAGTATTTT
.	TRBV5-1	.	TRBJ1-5	CASSSGINQPQHF	TGCGCCAGCAGCTCGGGGATTAATCAGCCCCAGCATTTT
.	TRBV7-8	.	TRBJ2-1	CASSLKGRERASAYNEQFF	TGTGCCAGCAGCTTAAAGGGCAGGGAAAGGGCTAGCGCCTACAATGAGCAGTTCTTC
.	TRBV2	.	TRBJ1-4	CASSDLPWSDEKLFF	TGTGCCAGCAGTGACCTACCTTGGAGTGATGAAAAACTGTTTTTT
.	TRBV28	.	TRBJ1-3	CASKTRELISGNTIYF	TGTGCCAGCAAAACCAGGGAACTCATCTCTGGAAACACCATATATTTT
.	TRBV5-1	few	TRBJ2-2	CASSWAHTGELFF	TGCGCCAGCAGCTGGGCTCACACCGGGGAGCTGTTTTTT
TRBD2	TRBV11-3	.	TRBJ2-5	CASSLAFGGSETQYF	TGTGCCAGCAGCTTAGCCTTCGGGGGGTCAGAGACCCAGTACTTC
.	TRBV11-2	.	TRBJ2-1	CASSLDRDSFYNEQFF	TGTGCCAGCAGCTTAGACCGGGACTCCTTCTACAATGAGCAGTTCTTC
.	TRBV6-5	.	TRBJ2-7	CASSYGDIAGPYEQYF	TGTGCCAGCAGTTACGGGGACATAGCTGGGCCTTACGAGCAGTACTTC
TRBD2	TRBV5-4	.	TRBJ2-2	CASSDTSGSNTGELFF	TGTGCCAGCAGCGACACTAGCGGCTCGAACACCGGGGAGCTGTTTTTT
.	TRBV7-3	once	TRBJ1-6	CASSLMPGLTGSPLHF	TGTGCCAGCAGCTTAATGCCGGGTCTCACTGGGTCACCCCTCCACTTT
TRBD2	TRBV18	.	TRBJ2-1	CASSPWPSGTSSYNEQFF	TGTGCCAGCTCACCCTGGCCTAGCGGGACGTCTAGCTACAATGAGCAGTTCTTC
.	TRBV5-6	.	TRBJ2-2	CASSWGGVGFPGELFF	TGTGCCAGCAGCTGGGGCGGCGTCGGGTTCCCCGGGGAGCTGTTTTTT
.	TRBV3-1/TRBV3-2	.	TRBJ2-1	CASSQDGTPYNEQFF	TGTGCCAGCAGCCAAGACGGGACACCCTACAATGAGCAGTTCTTC
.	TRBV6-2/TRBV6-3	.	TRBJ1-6	CASSGWRYNSPLHF	TGTGCCAGCAGCGGATGGAGGTATAATTCACCCCTCCACTTT
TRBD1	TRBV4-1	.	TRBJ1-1	CASSQVGAGGTEAFF	TGCGCCAGCAGCCAAGTGGGGGCAGGGGGCACTGAAGCTTTCTTT
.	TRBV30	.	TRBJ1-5	CAWSPLGYQPQHF	TGTGCCTGGAGTCCTCTAGGATATCAGCCCCAGCATTTT
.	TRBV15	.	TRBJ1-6	CATSREGLASPLHF	TGTGCCACCAGCAGAGAGGGACTTGCGTCACCCCTCCACTTT
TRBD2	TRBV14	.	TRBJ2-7	CASSQVDGLAGATFYEQYF	TGTGCCAGCAGCCAAGTCGATGGACTAGCGGGGGCTACCTTCTACGAGCAGTACTTC
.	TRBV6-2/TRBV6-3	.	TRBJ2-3	CASSYQQGDYTDTQYF	TGTGCCAGCAGTTACCAACAGGGGGACTACACAGATACGCAGTATTTT
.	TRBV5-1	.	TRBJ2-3	CASSLASPTDTQYF	TGCGCCAGCAGCTTGGCCTCTCCCACAGATACGCAGTATTTT
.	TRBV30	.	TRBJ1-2	CAWRADSQGYTF	TGTGCCTGGAGAGCCGACAGCCAAGGCTACACCTTC
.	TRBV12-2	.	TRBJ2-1	CVAGARPDLNEQFF	TGTGTGGCGGGGGCGAGGCCCGACCTCAATGAGCAGTTCTTC
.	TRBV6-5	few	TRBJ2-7	CASKQGPYEQYF	TGTGCCAGCAAGCAGGGCCCCTACGAGCAGTACTTC
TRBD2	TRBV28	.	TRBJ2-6	CASSRNQGLASSGANVLTF	TGTGCCAGCAGCCGGAACCAGGGACTAGCTTCGTCAGGGGCCAACGTCCTGACTTTC
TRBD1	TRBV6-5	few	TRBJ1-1	CASSWDPQGASTEAFF	TGTGCCAGCAGTTGGGACCCACAGGGGGCGAGCACTGAAGCTTTCTTT
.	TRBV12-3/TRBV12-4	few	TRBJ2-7	CASSPEVSEQYF	TGTGCCAGCAGCCCAGAGGTCTCCGAGCAGTACTTC
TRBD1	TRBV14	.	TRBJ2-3	CASSPKGTARYF	TGTGCCAGCAGCCCAAAAGGGACAGCAAGGTATTTT
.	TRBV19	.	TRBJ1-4	CASSIVGGGPNEKLFF	TGTGCCAGTAGTATTGTAGGCGGAGGGCCAAATGAAAAACTGTTTTTT
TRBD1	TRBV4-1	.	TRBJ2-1	CASSPTGASYNEQFF	TGCGCCAGCAGCCCGACAGGGGCGTCCTACAATGAGCAGTTCTTC
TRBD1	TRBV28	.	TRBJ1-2	CASSLSDRVGYTF	TGTGCCAGCAGTTTATCGGACAGGGTCGGCTACACCTTC
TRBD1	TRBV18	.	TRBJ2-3	CASSRDSLTDTQYF	TGTGCCAGCTCACGGGACAGCCTCACAGATACGCAGTATTTT
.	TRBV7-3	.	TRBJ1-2	CASSPTNNYGYTF	TGTGCCAGCAGCCCGACAAATAACTATGGCTACACCTTC
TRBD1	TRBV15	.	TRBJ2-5	CATSRNNRQGTETQYF	TGTGCCACCAGCAGAAATAATCGACAGGGTACAGAGACCCAGTACTTC
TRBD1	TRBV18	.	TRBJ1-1	CASSPGQGTEAFF	TGTGCCAGCTCACCCGGACAGGGCACTGAAGCTTTCTTT
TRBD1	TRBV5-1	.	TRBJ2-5	CASSFETGQGIGTQYF	TGCGCCAGCAGCTTTGAGACGGGACAGGGGATCGGGACCCAGTACTTC
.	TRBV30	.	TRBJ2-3	CAWKGGEDTQYF	TGTGCCTGGAAGGGGGGGGAAGATACGCAGTATTTT
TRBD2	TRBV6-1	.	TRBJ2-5	CASSEPGLARQETQYF	TGTGCCAGCAGTGAACCCGGACTAGCGAGACAAGAGACCCAGTACTTC
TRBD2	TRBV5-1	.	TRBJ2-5	CASSHGTSGEETQYF	TGCGCCAGCAGCCACGGGACTAGCGGTGAAGAGACCCAGTACTTC
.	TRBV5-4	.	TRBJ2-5	CASSLDRPSPGETQYF	TGTGCCAGCAGCTTGGATCGCCCCTCTCCCGGGGAGACCCAGTACTTC
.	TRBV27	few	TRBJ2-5	CASSRRVQETQYF	TGTGCCAGCAGTCGCCGGGTCCAAGAGACCCAGTACTTC
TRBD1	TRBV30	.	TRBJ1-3	CAWRRGPGNTIYF	TGTGCCTGGAGGAGGGGGCCAGGAAACACCATATATTTT
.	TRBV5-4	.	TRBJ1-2	CASSFGSPLNYGYTF	TGTGCCAGCAGCTTTGGCTCGCCATTAAACTATGGCTACACCTTC
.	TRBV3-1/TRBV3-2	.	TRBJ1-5	CASSQDWGGGQPQHF	TGTGCCAGCAGCCAAGATTGGGGGGGAGGGCAGCCCCAGCATTTT
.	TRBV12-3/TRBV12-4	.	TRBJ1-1	CASTRRAEAFF	TGTGCCAGCACTCGCCGAGCTGAAGCTTTCTTT
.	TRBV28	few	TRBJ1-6	CASVTGSSYNSPLHF	TGTGCCAGCGTTACAGGGAGCTCCTATAATTCACCCCTCCACTTT
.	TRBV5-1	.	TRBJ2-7	CASSLGPQGREQYF	TGCGCCAGCAGCTTGGGGCCACAGGGCCGGGAGCAGTACTTC
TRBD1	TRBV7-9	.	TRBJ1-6	CASSREEDRAAYNSPLHF	TGTGCCAGCAGCAGGGAGGAGGACAGGGCTGCCTATAATTCACCCCTCCACTTT
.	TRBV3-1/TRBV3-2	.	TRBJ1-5	CASSQAPALNQPQHF	TGTGCCAGCAGTCAGGCACCAGCACTGAATCAGCCCCAGCATTTT
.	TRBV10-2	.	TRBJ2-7	CATSQESYEQYF	TGCGCCACCAGCCAGGAATCTTACGAGCAGTACTTC
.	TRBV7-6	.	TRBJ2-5	CASSHDRTDETQYF	TGTGCCAGCAGCCACGATAGGACAGACGAGACCCAGTACTTC
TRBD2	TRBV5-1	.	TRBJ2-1	CASSLDSGSHNEQFF	TGCGCCAGCAGCTTGGATAGCGGGAGCCACAATGAGCAGTTCTTC
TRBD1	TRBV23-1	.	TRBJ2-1	CASSLRDRDNEQFF	TGCGCCAGCAGCCTAAGGGACAGAGACAATGAGCAGTTCTTC
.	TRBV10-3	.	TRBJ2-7	CAISPTGNEQYF	TGTGCCATCAGTCCAACAGGGAACGAGCAGTACTTC